These 24 T cell receptor beta chains originate from one sample sequenced in a study of T cell changes during pregnancy in multiple sclerosis. Sequenced by immunoSEQ multiplex PCR; TCRdb stores in-frame clones only, minus some. The sample holds some 57,000 clones, about 87% seen once. The sample here was peripheral blood, taken in the first trimester of pregnancy. Every receptor here comes from a female donor in good health, enrolled as a control in a pregnancy study.

The chain carries TRBV9 and TRBJ2-2, with TRBD2 as a possible D gene (6 bases). V lost 1 base to trimming and J lost 2 bases, with 12 bases between them. The germline CDR1 and CDR2 sequences are SGDLS and YYNGEE. CDR3 length: 16 amino acids. CDR3 bases: TGTGCCAGCAGCGTAAGGGCGGGGAGTAACACCGGGGAGCTGTTTTTT. It encodes CASSVRAGSNTGELFF.

The J gene is TRBJ1-2, the V gene TRBV5-8; possible D gene TRBD1, 5 bases. From germline, CDR1 is SGHTS and CDR2 YDEGEE. V dropped 0 bases and J dropped 8 bases, with 17 bases sitting between them. The CDR3 is 15 amino acids. The CDR3 loop is CASSLVGQGVGGYTF. Here the CDR3 DNA reads TGTGCCAGCAGCTTGGTAGGCCAGGGCGTAGGAGGCTACACCTTC.

V usage is TRBV19 and J usage is TRBJ1-3; weak D call: TRBD1 (5 bases). Per germline, CDR1 LNHDA and CDR2 SQIVND (reference sequence). CDR3 length: 14 residues. Trimming removed 7 bases at V and 3 bases at J, with 13 bases between. This CDR3 is CASTQGLYGNTIYF. DNA for the CDR3: TGTGCCAGTACCCAGGGATTGTATGGAAACACCATATATTTT.

The J gene is TRBJ1-3, the V gene TRBV4-1; D ambiguous. V was clipped by 1 base and J by 0 bases, with 13 bases between them. From germline, CDR1 is MGHRA and CDR2 YSYEKL. CDR3 length: 17 amino acids. CDR3 nucleotides: TGCGCCAGCAGCCAAGGTCTTCAACTACACTCTGGAAACACCATATATTTT. It yields the protein CASSQGLQLHSGNTIYF.

The V call is TRBV7-2, the J call TRBJ2-7; 12 bases agree with TRBD1. Losses at the gene ends were 2 bases for V and 7 bases for J; bases not matched to a gene: 6. Germline lookup yields CDR1 SGHTA and CDR2 FQGNSA. CDR3 length: 15 amino acids. The CDR3 sequence is CASSLRGQGAREQYF. The CDR3 nucleotides are TGTGCCAGCAGCTTAAGGGGACAGGGGGCGAGGGAGCAGTACTTC.

V usage is TRBV2 and J usage is TRBJ2-7, with D possibly matching TRBD2 (5 bases). Looked up from germline, CDR1 is SNHLY and CDR2 is FYNNEI. The CDR3 is made up of 12 amino acids. Trimming took 6 bases from V and 1 from J, leaving 7 bases between them. The CDR3, as DNA: TGTGCCAGCAGCGGGGTATCCTACGAGCAGTACTTC. Protein product: CASSGVSYEQYF. Using reference TRBV2 and TRBJ2-7 for the parts outside the CDR3, the full variable domain is EPEVTQTPSHQVTQMGQEVILRCVPISNHLYFYWYRQILGQKVEFLVSFYNNEISEKSEIFDDQFSVERPDGSNFTLKIRSTKLEDSAMYFCASSGVSYEQYFGPGTRLTVT.

This clone came up once. The rearrangement uses TRBV5-6 and TRBJ1-5; 8 bases are shared with TRBD1. V shed 3 bases and J 7 bases; nucleotides not matched to a gene: 12. The germline V gene encodes CDR1 SGHDT and CDR2 YYEEEE. This CDR3 has 16 amino acids. The CDR3 DNA reads TGTGCCAGCAGCTCCCAGCAGGGGGCTGTGCGGCAGCCCCAGCATTTT. Its translation is CASSSQQGAVRQPQHF.

The rearrangement joins TRBV6-4 to TRBJ2-3; 7 bases line up with TRBD2. Germline CDR1 is MRHNA and CDR2 is SNTAGT. This CDR3 has 15 residues. The J segment lost 1 base and the V segment lost 2 bases, leaving 3 bases of the junction unmatched. CDR3 protein: CASSDGAGGTDTQYF. DNA of the CDR3: TGTGCCAGCAGTGACGGGGCGGGGGGCACAGATACGCAGTATTTT.

The rearrangement uses TRBV7-3 and TRBJ1-1; D is unclear. V lost 3 bases, J lost 1 base, and 6 bases lay in between. Germline CDR1 SGHTA, CDR2 FQGTGA. The CDR3 has 13 residues. In DNA form, the CDR3 reads TGTGCCAGCAGCTTTGGAGGGAACACTGAAGCTTTCTTT. This codes for CASSFGGNTEAFF.

This clone appeared once. This rearrangement joins TRBV5-5 to TRBJ2-7; 11 nucleotides align to TRBD2. The CDR3 is 19 amino acids. Germline V CDR1 and CDR2: SGHKS, YYEKEE (reference sequence). Losses at the gene ends were 4 bases for V and 0 bases for J; bases not matched to a gene: 15. The CDR3 nucleotides read TGTGCCAGCAGCGCTCTGGGGGGACTAGCGGATAGTAGCTCCTACGAGCAGTACTTC. Translated: CASSALGGLADSSSYEQYF. The full variable domain, rest sourced from reference TRBV5-5 and TRBJ2-7, is DAGVTQSPTHLIKTRGQQVTLRCSPISGHKSVSWYQQVLGQGPQFIFQYYEKEERGRGNFPDRFSARQFPNYSSELNVNALLLGDSALYLCASSALGGLADSSSYEQYFGPGTRLTVT.

A remark on this clone: At one end the junction does not follow the germline gene, possibly because of a read error. This chain joins TRBV19 and TRBJ1-1, with 7 bases lining up with TRBD1. Germline-derived CDR1 and CDR2 are LNHDA and SQIVND (reference sequence). This CDR3 spans 14 amino acids. The CDR3: CASSIAGTDHEAFF. CDR3 sequence (DNA): TGTGCCAGTAGCATAGCCGGGACAGATCATGAAGCTTTCTTT.

The chain uses TRBV7-3 and TRBJ2-1; the match to TRBD1 covers 12 bases. The CDR3 runs to 20 residues. Trimming removed 4 bases from V and 7 bases from J; junction bases left unmatched: 20. The germline V gene has CDR1 SGHTA and CDR2 FQGTGA. CDR3 in amino acids: CASSSGPGQGAQIGINEQFF. The CDR3, as DNA: TGTGCCAGCAGCTCCGGACCGGGACAGGGGGCTCAAATTGGTATTAATGAGCAGTTCTTC.

The chain couples TRBV6-5 to TRBJ1-2; 7 bases align to TRBD1. The CDR3 consists of 13 residues. Germline values: CDR1 MNHEY, CDR2 SVGAGI. Trimming cost V 2 bases and J 8 bases; bases outside gene matches: 5. The CDR3 spells CASSYIGGAGYTF. For the CDR3, the DNA is TGTGCCAGCAGTTACATAGGGGGCGCCGGCTACACCTTC.

The chain employs TRBV9 and TRBJ2-1; possible D gene TRBD2, 6 bases. In germline, CDR1 is SGDLS, CDR2 YYNGEE. Trimming took 0 bases from V and 5 from J, leaving 12 bases between them. This CDR3 region has 15 residues. CDR3 protein: CASSVDGTGNNEQFF. The CDR3, as DNA: TGTGCCAGCAGCGTAGATGGGACTGGAAACAATGAGCAGTTCTTC.

The chain couples TRBV19 to TRBJ2-5, with 7 bases lining up with TRBD2. V lost 7 bases, J lost 4 bases, and 9 bases stayed unmatched. The CDR3 contains 14 residues. Germline V gives CDR1 LNHDA, CDR2 SQIVND (reference sequence). The CDR3 sequence: CASKSFGEGETQYF. CDR3 in DNA: TGTGCCAGTAAGTCTTTCGGGGAGGGAGAGACCCAGTACTTC.

The chain combines TRBV7-2 with TRBJ1-1; D unresolved. V lost 2 bases to trimming and J lost 5 bases, with 12 bases between them. The germline V gene encodes CDR1 SGHTA and CDR2 FQGNSA. The CDR3 runs to 14 residues. This chain's CDR3 is CASSLLRVQTEAFF. In nucleotides, the CDR3 is TGTGCCAGCAGCTTATTGAGGGTCCAGACTGAAGCTTTCTTT.

This clone was seen only a few times. Here the CDR3 DNA reads TGTGCCACCAGCGGGCGACAGGGGGCCTACGAGCAGTACTTC. Translated: CATSGRQGAYEQYF. V usage is TRBV15 and J usage is TRBJ2-7; 9 bases are shared with TRBD1. The CDR3 runs to 14 residues. V lost 5 bases, J lost 2 bases, and 4 bases stayed unmatched. Germline lookup yields CDR1 LNHNV and CDR2 YYDKDF (reference sequence). Filled out from reference TRBV15 and TRBJ2-7, the complete variable domain reads DAMVIQNPRYQVTQFGKPVTLSCSQTLNHNVMYWYQQKSSQAPKLLFHYYDKDFNNEADTPDNFQSRRPNTSFCFLDIRSPGLGDTAMYLCATSGRQGAYEQYFGPGTRLTVT.

V gene TRBV7-2 combines with J gene TRBJ2-4; TRBD2 agrees at 7 bases. J lost 3 bases, V lost 5 bases, and 7 bases had no gene match. Germline V gene sequence: CDR1 SGHTA, CDR2 FQGNSA. The length of the CDR3 is 15 residues. Here the CDR3 reads CASSPGGFGKNIQYF. The CDR3 DNA sequence: TGTGCCAGCAGCCCCGGGGGGTTTGGCAAAAACATTCAGTACTTC.

The chain employs TRBV7-2 and TRBJ1-1; no reliable D call. This CDR3 is 14 amino acids long. In germline, CDR1 is SGHTA, CDR2 FQGNSA. Trimming removed 5 bases at V and 4 bases at J, with 14 bases between. The CDR3 loop reads CASSPGALSTEAFF. In nucleotides, the CDR3 is TGTGCCAGCAGCCCCGGTGCCTTGAGCACTGAAGCTTTCTTT.

The rearrangement links TRBV18 to TRBJ2-6, with D perhaps TRBD1 (5 bases). V was clipped by 4 bases and J by 2 bases, with 6 bases between them. The CDR3 covers 14 residues. Germline-derived CDR1 and CDR2 are KGHSH and LQKENI. The chain's CDR3 is CASSQGTGANVLTF. CDR3 DNA: TGTGCCAGCTCACAGGGGACTGGGGCCAACGTCCTGACTTTC.

The chain employs TRBV7-9 and TRBJ1-1; TRBD1 is a possible D gene (5 bases). This CDR3 has 10 amino acids. V was shortened by 3 bases and J by 10 bases, with 6 bases between the two germline ends. Germline assignment: CDR1 SEHNR and CDR2 FQNEAQ (reference sequence). For the CDR3, the DNA is TGTGCCAGCAGCTTGGGGGGAGCTTTCTTT. Translation gives CASSLGGAFF.

This sequence joins TRBV7-8 and TRBJ2-7; 10 bases fit TRBD2. J gave up 3 bases and V 1 base, and 6 bases lay outside the gene matches. Per the germline V gene, CDR1 is SGHVS and CDR2 is FQNEAQ. This CDR3 has 16 residues. The CDR3 nucleotides read TGTGCCAGCAGCTTAGGGCCCGGGACTAGCGTCTACGAGCAGTACTTC. It codes for CASSLGPGTSVYEQYF.

Only one count was recorded for this clone. The J gene is TRBJ1-1, the V gene TRBV23-1, with a weak D call TRBD1 (5 bases). TRBV23-1 is annotated as an ORF whose role is uncertain. Trimming cost V 0 bases and J 5 bases, with 16 bases left between them. The CDR3 has 16 amino acids. CDR3: CASSQSPGRGETEAFF. CDR3 coding DNA: TGCGCCAGCAGTCAATCCCCGGGGCGGGGGGAGACTGAAGCTTTCTTT.

The CDR3 sequence: CASSVALNTEAFF. The CDR3 DNA sequence: TGTGCCAGCAGCGTAGCGTTGAACACTGAAGCTTTCTTT. V gene TRBV9 combines with J gene TRBJ1-1; D call uncertain. The CDR3 is 13 amino acids. CDR1 and CDR2 (germline): SGDLS, YYNGEE. Trimming took off 0 bases at V and 0 bases at J, with 3 bases between the two ends.